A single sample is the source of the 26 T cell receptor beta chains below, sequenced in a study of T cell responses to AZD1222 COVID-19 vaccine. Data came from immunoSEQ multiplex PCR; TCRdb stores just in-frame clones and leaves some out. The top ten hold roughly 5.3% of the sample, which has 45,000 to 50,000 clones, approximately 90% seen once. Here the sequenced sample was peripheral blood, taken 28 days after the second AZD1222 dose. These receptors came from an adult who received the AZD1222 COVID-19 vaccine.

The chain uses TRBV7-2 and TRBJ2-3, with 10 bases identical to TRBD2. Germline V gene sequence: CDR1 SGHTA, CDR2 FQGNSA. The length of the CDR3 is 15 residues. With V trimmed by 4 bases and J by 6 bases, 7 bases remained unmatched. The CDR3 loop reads CASSYLAGAGDTQYF. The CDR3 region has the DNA TGTGCCAGCAGCTACCTAGCGGGAGCAGGCGATACGCAGTATTTT.

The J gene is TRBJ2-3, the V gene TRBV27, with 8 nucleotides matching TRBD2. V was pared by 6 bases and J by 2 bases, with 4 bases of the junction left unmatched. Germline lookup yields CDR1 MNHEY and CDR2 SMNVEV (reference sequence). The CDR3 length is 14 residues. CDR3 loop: CASSELAATDTQYF. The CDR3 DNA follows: TGTGCCAGCAGCGAACTAGCGGCCACAGATACGCAGTATTTT.

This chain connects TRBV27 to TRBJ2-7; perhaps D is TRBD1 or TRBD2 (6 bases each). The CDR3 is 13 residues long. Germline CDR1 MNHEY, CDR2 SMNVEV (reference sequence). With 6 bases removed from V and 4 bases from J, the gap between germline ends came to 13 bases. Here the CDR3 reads CASSSGEVYEQYF. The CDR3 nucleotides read TGTGCCAGCAGCTCAGGGGAGGTATACGAGCAGTACTTC.

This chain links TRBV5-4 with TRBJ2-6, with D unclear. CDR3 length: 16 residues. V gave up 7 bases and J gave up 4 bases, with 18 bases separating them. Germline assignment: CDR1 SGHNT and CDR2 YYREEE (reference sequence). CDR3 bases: TGTGCCAGCGCCTCACTTTCCCAGGTCGGGGCCAACGTCCTGACTTTC. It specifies CASASLSQVGANVLTF. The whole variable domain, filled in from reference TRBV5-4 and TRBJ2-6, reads ETGVTQSPTHLIKTRGQQVTLRCSSQSGHNTVSWYQQALGQGPQFIFQYYREEENGRGNFPPRFSGLQFPNYSSELNVNALELDDSALYLCASASLSQVGANVLTFGAGSRLTVL.

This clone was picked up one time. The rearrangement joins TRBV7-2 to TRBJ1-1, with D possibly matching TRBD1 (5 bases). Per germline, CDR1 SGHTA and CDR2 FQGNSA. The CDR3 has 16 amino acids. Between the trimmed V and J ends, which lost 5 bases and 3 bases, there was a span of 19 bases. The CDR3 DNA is TGTGCCAGCAGCCCCCGTAAGGGGTATGAAGACACTGAAGCTTTCTTT. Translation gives CASSPRKGYEDTEAFF.

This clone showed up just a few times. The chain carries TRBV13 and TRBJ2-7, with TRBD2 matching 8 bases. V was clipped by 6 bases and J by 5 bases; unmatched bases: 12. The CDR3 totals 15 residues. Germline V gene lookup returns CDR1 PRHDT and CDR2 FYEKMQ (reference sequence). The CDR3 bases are TGTGCCAGCAGGCCGGGGGGCGGGAGGTTCCACGAGCAGTACTTC. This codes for CASRPGGGRFHEQYF.

The CDR3 sequence: CASSARGTDTQYF. CDR3 DNA: TGTGCCAGCAGTGCCCGGGGGACAGATACGCAGTATTTT. V and J are TRBV27 and TRBJ2-3; tentatively, D is TRBD2 (6 bases). The CDR3 is made up of 13 amino acids. Germline lookup yields CDR1 MNHEY and CDR2 SMNVEV (reference sequence). Trimming cost V 5 bases and J 3 bases, with 9 bases left between them.

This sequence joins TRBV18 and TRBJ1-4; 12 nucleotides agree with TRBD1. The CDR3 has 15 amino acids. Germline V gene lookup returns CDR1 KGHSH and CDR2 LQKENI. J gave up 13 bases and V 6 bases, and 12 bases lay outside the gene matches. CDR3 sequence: CASSPPGTGGAGLFF. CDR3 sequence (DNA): TGTGCCAGCTCCCCCCCTGGGACAGGGGGCGCAGGACTGTTTTTT.

CDR3 residues: CASSLLGGQPQHF. The CDR3 DNA reads TGTGCCAGCAGTTTACTTGGTGGTCAGCCCCAGCATTTT. The J gene is TRBJ1-5, the V gene TRBV28; D gene unclear. Germline V CDR1 and CDR2: MDHEN, SYDVKM. The CDR3 has 13 residues. V lost 2 bases and J lost 6, with 8 bases in between. Full variable domain (remainder filled in from reference TRBV28 and TRBJ1-5): DVKVTQSSRYLVKRTGEKVFLECVQDMDHENMFWYRQDPGLGLRLIYFSYDVKMKEKGDIPEGYSVSREKKERFSLILESASTNQTSMYLCASSLLGGQPQHFGDGTRLSIL.

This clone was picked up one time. CDR3 sequence reads: CASSQFTGNIQYF. The CDR3 DNA sequence: TGCGCCAGCAGCCAGTTTACAGGAAACATTCAGTACTTC. V usage is TRBV4-1 and J usage is TRBJ2-4, with TRBD1 as a possible D gene (5 bases). The germline V gene encodes CDR1 MGHRA and CDR2 YSYEKL. The CDR3 is made up of 13 amino acids. V dropped 3 bases and J dropped 6 bases, with 9 bases sitting between them.

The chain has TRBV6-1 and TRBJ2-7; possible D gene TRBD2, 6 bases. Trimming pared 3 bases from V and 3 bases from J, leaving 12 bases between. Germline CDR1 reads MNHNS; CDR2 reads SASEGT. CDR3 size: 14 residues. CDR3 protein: CASSEEGLNYEQYF. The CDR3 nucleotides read TGTGCCAGCAGTGAGGAGGGATTAAACTACGAGCAGTACTTC.

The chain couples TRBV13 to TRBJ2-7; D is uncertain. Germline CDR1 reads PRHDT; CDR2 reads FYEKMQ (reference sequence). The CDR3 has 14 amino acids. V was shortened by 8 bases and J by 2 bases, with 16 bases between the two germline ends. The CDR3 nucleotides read TGTGCCAGCCGGACCCGAACTGGGGCCTACGAGCAGTACTTC. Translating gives CASRTRTGAYEQYF. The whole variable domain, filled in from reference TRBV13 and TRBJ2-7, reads AAGVIQSPRHLIKEKRETATLKCYPIPRHDTVYWYQQGPGQDPQFLISFYEKMQSDKGSIPDRFSAQQFSDYHSELNMSSLELGDSALYFCASRTRTGAYEQYFGPGTRLTVT.

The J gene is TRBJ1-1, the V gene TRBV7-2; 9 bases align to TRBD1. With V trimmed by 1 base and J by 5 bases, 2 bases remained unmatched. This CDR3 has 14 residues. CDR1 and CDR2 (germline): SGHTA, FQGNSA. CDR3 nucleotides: TGTGCCAGCAGCTTAGGGGACAGGGTGACTGAAGCTTTCTTT. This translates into CASSLGDRVTEAFF.

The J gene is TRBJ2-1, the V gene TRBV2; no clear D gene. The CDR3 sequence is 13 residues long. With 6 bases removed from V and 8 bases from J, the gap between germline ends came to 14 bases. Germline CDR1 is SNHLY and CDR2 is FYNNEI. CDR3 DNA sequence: TGTGCCAGCAGGCCCCCGGGTCGGTATGAGCAGTTCTTC. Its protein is CASRPPGRYEQFF.

The CDR3 here is CASSFRDRDEQYF. DNA of the CDR3: TGCGCCAGCAGCTTCCGGGACAGGGACGAGCAGTACTTC. The chain is built from TRBV4-3 and TRBJ2-7; 9 bases line up with TRBD1. Germline values: CDR1 LGHNA, CDR2 YSLEER. Trimming cost V 5 bases and J 5 bases; bases outside gene matches: 4. This CDR3 is 13 amino acids long.

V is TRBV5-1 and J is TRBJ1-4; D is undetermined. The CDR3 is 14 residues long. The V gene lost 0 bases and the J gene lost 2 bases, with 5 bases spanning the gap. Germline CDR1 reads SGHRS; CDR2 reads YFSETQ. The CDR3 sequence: CASSLEATNEKLFF. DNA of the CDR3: TGCGCCAGCAGCTTGGAGGCGACTAATGAAAAACTGTTTTTT.

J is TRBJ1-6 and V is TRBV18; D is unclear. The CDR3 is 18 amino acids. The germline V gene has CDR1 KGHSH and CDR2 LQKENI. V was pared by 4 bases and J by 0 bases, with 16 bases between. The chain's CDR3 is CASSLPPTRSSYNSPLHF. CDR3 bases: TGTGCCAGCTCACTCCCCCCCACCCGGAGCTCCTATAATTCACCCCTCCACTTT.

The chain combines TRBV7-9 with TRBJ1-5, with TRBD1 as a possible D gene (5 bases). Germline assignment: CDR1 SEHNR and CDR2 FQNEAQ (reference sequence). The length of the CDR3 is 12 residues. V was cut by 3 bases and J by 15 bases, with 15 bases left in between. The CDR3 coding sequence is TGTGCCAGCAGCTTGGCCGACAGCGTCAGGCATTTT. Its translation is CASSLADSVRHF.

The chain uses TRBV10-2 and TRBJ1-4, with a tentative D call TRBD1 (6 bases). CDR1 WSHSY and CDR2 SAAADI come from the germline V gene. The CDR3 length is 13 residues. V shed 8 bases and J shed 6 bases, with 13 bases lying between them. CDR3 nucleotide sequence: TGCGCCAGCGGAACAGGGTTGGATGAAAAACTGTTTTTT. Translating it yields CASGTGLDEKLFF.

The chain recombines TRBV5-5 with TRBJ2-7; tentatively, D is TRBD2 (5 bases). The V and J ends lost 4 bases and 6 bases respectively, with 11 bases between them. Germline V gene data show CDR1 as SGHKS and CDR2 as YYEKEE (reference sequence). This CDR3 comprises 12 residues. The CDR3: CASSPADFEQYF. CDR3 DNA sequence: TGTGCCAGCAGCCCAGCGGATTTCGAGCAGTACTTC.

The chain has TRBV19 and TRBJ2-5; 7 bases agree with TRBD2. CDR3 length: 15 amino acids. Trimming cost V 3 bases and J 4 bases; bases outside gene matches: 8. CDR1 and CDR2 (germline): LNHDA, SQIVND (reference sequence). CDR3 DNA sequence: TGTGCCAGTAGTATCGGCGTGGGAGGGTCAGAGACCCAGTACTTC. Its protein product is CASSIGVGGSETQYF.

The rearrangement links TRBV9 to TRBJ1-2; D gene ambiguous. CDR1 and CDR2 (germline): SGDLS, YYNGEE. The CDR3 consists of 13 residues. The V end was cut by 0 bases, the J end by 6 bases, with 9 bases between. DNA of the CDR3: TGTGCCAGCAGCGTAGTGGGTCAGCATGGCTACACCTTC. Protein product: CASSVVGQHGYTF.

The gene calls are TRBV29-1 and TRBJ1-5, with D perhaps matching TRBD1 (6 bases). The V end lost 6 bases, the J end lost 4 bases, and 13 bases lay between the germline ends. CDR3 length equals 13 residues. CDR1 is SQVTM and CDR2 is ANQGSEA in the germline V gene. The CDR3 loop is CSVQRDKNQPQHF. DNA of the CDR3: TGCAGCGTCCAGAGGGACAAGAATCAGCCCCAGCATTTT.

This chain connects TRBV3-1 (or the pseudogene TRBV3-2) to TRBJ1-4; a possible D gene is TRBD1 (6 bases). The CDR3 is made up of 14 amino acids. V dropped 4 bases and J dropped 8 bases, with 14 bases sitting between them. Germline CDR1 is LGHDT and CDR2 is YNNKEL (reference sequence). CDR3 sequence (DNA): TGTGCCAGCAGCCTGACAGGTGCTGACGAAAAACTGTTTTTT. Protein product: CASSLTGADEKLFF.

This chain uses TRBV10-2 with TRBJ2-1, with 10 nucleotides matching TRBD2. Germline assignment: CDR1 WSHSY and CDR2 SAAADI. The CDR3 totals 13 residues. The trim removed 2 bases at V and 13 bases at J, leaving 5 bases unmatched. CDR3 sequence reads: CASSETLAGVQFF. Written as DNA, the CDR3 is TGCGCCAGCAGTGAGACTCTAGCGGGGGTTCAGTTCTTC.

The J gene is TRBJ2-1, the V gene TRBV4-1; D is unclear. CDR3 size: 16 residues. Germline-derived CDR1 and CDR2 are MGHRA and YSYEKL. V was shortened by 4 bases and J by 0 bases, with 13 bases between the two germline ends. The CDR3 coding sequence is TGCGCCAGCAGCCCCAGACTCGAGAGCTCCTACAATGAGCAGTTCTTC. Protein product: CASSPRLESSYNEQFF.